This TCR beta chain derives from a study of blood T cell repertoires in COVID-19 (TCRdb year 2020). Regarding the study in general: Samples covering the acute and convalescent phases of COVID-19 were provided by collaborators in the United States, Italy and Spain. The material from the prospective study consisted of cDNA or gDNA derived from T cells, B-cell-depleted T cells, or PBMCs. Subjects who had been exposed to COVID-19, were actively infected with it, or had recovered from it provided the deeply sampled blood TCRbeta repertoires that made up the dataset. The repertoires were made available in a free public database intended to serve as a resource for research on the immune response to SARS-CoV-2. Samples were obtained from the ongoing ImmuneRACE study (first 160 participants) and from 1,254 subjects provided by 6 global collaborators. The sample metadata nearly always contained a de-identified subject ID, COVID-19 status, age in years and sex. Where available, HLA class I and class II types were obtained from metadata supplied by the sample provider rather than from assay-based typing. Study-wide findings and limitations: How much clinical and demographic metadata was included differed by source and by participant, and the metadata was provided uncurated.

V lost 8 bases and J lost 3 bases; the stretch between them is 18 bases long. The germline V gene encodes CDR1 MDHEN and CDR2 SYDVKM. Measured from the cysteine to the phenylalanine, the CDR3 is 15 residues long. CDR3 DNA only is kept here, 45 bases in frame from base 1. TCRbeta CDR3 regions were amplified from genomic DNA using the immunoSEQ Assay, a bias-controlled multiplex PCR. In the paper's pipeline: Nucleated cell counts per sample were estimated from amplification of reference gene primers within the assay. Sequence reads were collapsed and filtered to measure the absolute abundance of every unique TCRbeta CDR3 rearrangement. For each sample, productive Simpson clonality was calculated as the square root of Simpson's diversity index across productive rearrangements. The source is immuneACCESS, and TCRdb retained only in-frame sequences with V and J called. Part of the clones is not carried over; for the studies checked, unresolved V genes explain less than half of this, and the remainder is unexplained. D and trimming come from the DNA, and the V and J calls and clone size come from that table. Here the sample has 290,000 or so clones; around 90% occur a single time. The top ten constitute around 4.3% of the sample.

In the prospective study, participants were roughly 18 to 100 years old, resided in fewer than 25 geographic areas of the United States, and were enrolled through a virtual design. In the prospective study, participants were assigned to cohorts based on the clinical history participants reported in a screening survey and a study questionnaire. Each participant in the prospective study had whole blood, serum and a nasopharyngeal or oropharyngeal swab collected by mobile phlebotomists. Additional blood draws and questionnaires over an approximately two-month period could optionally be provided by prospective study participants. Before DNA extraction, prospective study blood samples were shipped either frozen or at room temperature. As concerns this clone: The target of this receptor is not known. The sample holds no much larger clone one base away, and base qualities are not on file.

This clonotype originated in a woman aged 18-29 years with acute COVID-19. The sequenced material came from PBMCs or T cells enriched from blood (not recorded which). This receptor chain uses TRBV28 and TRBJ2-3; TRBD1 might be the D gene, on 6 matching bases. CDR3 loop: CASFSPGRGTDTQYF. The DNA sequence follows: TGTGCCAGCTTTAGTCCGGGAAGGGGGACAGATACGCAGTATTTT.